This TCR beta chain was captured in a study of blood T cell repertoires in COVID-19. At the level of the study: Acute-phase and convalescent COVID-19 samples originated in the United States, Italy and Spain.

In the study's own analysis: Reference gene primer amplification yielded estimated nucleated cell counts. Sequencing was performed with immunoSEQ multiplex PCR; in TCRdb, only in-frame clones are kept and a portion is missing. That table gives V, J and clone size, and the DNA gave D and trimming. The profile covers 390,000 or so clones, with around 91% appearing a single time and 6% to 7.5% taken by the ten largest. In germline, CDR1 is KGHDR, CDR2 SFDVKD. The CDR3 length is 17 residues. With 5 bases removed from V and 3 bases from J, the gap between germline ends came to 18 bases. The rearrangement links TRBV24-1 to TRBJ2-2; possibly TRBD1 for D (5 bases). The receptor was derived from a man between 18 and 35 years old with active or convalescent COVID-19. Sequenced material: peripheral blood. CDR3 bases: TGTGCCACCAGTGCCTCCGACAGCCCTTCACACACCGGGGAGCTGTTTTTT. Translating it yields CATSASDSPSHTGELFF.